One and the same sample provided the 24 T cell receptor beta chains below, sequenced in a study of blood T cell repertoires in COVID-19. Data came from immunoSEQ multiplex PCR; TCRdb stores just in-frame clones and leaves some out. This table has more than 250,000 clones, roughly 85% appearing once. The sequencing input was peripheral blood. Source of these receptors: a man between 45 and 60 years old with active or convalescent COVID-19.

The chain links TRBV29-1 to TRBJ2-5, with 8 nucleotides matching TRBD1. This CDR3 has 12 residues. Germline loops: CDR1 SQVTM, CDR2 ANQGSEA. V lost 1 base, J lost 8 bases, and 3 bases stayed unmatched. The chain's CDR3 is CSVEVTGVTQYF. CDR3 DNA: TGCAGCGTTGAAGTGACAGGGGTTACCCAGTACTTC.

J is TRBJ2-5 and V is TRBV10-3; 7 bases align to TRBD1. The CDR3 spans 14 residues. With 4 bases clipped from V and 5 bases from J, the junction kept 7 bases outside the gene matches. Germline V gives CDR1 ENHRY, CDR2 SYGVKD. CDR3 in DNA: TGTGCCATCAGTGGGGGGACAGCCGGGGAGACCCAGTACTTC. As protein: CAISGGTAGETQYF.

In its sample, this clone was seen a few times. V usage is TRBV19 and J usage is TRBJ1-4; TRBD1 agrees at 7 bases. In germline, CDR1 is LNHDA, CDR2 SQIVND (reference sequence). There are 17 residues in the CDR3. The ends lost 2 bases at V and 5 bases at J; junction bases unmatched: 11. The CDR3 is CASSISGRGFRNEKLFF. In DNA, the CDR3 is TGTGCCAGTAGTATATCCGGCAGGGGGTTCAGAAATGAAAAACTGTTTTTT.

This sequence joins TRBV28 and TRBJ1-1; D perhaps matches TRBD1 (6 bases). CDR3 size: 16 residues. Trimming stripped 2 bases from V and 0 bases from J, with 13 bases between. Germline assignment: CDR1 MDHEN and CDR2 SYDVKM. The CDR3, as DNA: TGTGCCAGCAGTTTACAGGGGCGATCCATGAACACTGAAGCTTTCTTT. This translates into CASSLQGRSMNTEAFF.

The chain employs TRBV7-9 and TRBJ1-2; no reliable D call. The CDR3 length is 12 residues. Germline values: CDR1 SEHNR, CDR2 FQNEAQ (reference sequence). Trimming left V 3 bases short and J 6 bases short, with 8 bases between. CDR3 bases: TGTGCCAGCAGCTTTGAGGTGGATGGCTACACCTTC. The encoded protein is CASSFEVDGYTF.

The sample holds one count of this clone. The chain combines TRBV19 with TRBJ1-2; D unclear. Trimming pared 3 bases from V and 5 bases from J, leaving 7 bases between. CDR1 and CDR2 (germline): LNHDA, SQIVND (reference sequence). The CDR3 extends over 12 amino acids. The CDR3 region is CASSIPAYGYTF. CDR3 nucleotide sequence: TGTGCCAGTAGTATCCCAGCGTATGGCTACACCTTC.

The genes are TRBV19 and TRBJ1-5; the match to TRBD1 covers 10 bases. The CDR3 consists of 14 residues. The germline gives CDR1 LNHDA, CDR2 SQIVND (reference sequence). Losses at the gene ends were 4 bases for V and 4 bases for J; bases not matched to a gene: 1. CDR3 in DNA: TGTGCCAGTAGTACGGGACAGGGGAATCAGCCCCAGCATTTT. It codes for CASSTGQGNQPQHF.

This rearrangement joins TRBV27 to TRBJ2-7, with D tentatively TRBD1 (6 bases). The CDR3 totals 16 residues. Trimming took off 3 bases at V and 0 bases at J, with 15 bases between the two ends. Germline V lookup: CDR1 MNHEY, CDR2 SMNVEV (reference sequence). The DNA of the CDR3 is TGTGCCAGCAGTTTTTCTGACAGGTCCGGCTCCTACGAGCAGTACTTC. Protein product: CASSFSDRSGSYEQYF.

V usage is TRBV11-1 and J usage is TRBJ2-5; the D is unclear. Per the germline V gene, CDR1 is SGHAT and CDR2 is FQDESV (reference sequence). CDR3 length: 16 amino acids. V lost 1 base and J 1 base, leaving 13 bases between the germline ends. This CDR3 is CASSLGPLGLQETQYF. Here the CDR3 DNA reads TGTGCCAGCAGCTTAGGTCCTTTGGGCCTCCAAGAGACCCAGTACTTC. Looking up the rest from reference TRBV11-1 and TRBJ2-5 gives the full variable domain: EAEVAQSPRYKITEKSQAVAFWCDPISGHATLYWYRQILGQGPELLVQFQDESVVDDSQLPKDRFSAERLKGVDSTLKIQPAELGDSAMYLCASSLGPLGLQETQYFGPGTRLLVL.

The chain carries TRBV6-5 and TRBJ2-1; perhaps TRBD1 as D (6 bases). The V end lost 6 bases, the J end lost 9 bases, and 21 bases lay between the germline ends. Germline V CDR1 and CDR2: MNHEY, SVGAGI. This CDR3 is 15 amino acids long. CDR3 amino acids: CASRGGPGLTSEQFF. The CDR3 DNA sequence: TGTGCCAGCAGAGGGGGACCAGGGCTCACATCTGAGCAGTTCTTC.

Here the CDR3 reads CASSPGGSGRFGQFF. CDR3 nucleotide sequence: TGTGCCAGCTCCCCCGGAGGGAGCGGGAGATTTGGGCAGTTCTTC. The V and J genes are TRBV18 and TRBJ2-1; 8 bases line up with TRBD2. V lost 6 bases, J lost 12 bases, and 16 bases stayed unmatched. Germline lookup yields CDR1 KGHSH and CDR2 LQKENI. CDR3 size: 15 residues. The entire variable domain, with the rest obtained from reference TRBV18 and TRBJ2-1, is as follows: NAGVMQNPRHLVRRRGQEARLRCSPMKGHSHVYWYRQLPEEGLKFMVYLQKENIIDESGMPKERFSAEFPKEGPSILRIQQVVRGDSAAYFCASSPGGSGRFGQFFGPGTRLTVL.

This chain joins TRBV5-4 and TRBJ2-5, with TRBD1 matching 7 bases. V was clipped by 4 bases and J by 0 bases; unmatched bases: 9. This CDR3 contains 16 residues. From germline, CDR1 is SGHNT and CDR2 YYREEE (reference sequence). The CDR3 sequence: CASSASGQAYQETQYF. The CDR3 DNA is TGTGCCAGCAGCGCAAGCGGACAGGCGTACCAAGAGACCCAGTACTTC.

The chain uses TRBV7-9 and TRBJ2-3, with D maybe TRBD1 (5 bases). V lost 4 bases and J 2 bases, leaving 10 bases between the germline ends. Germline V CDR1 and CDR2: SEHNR, FQNEAQ (reference sequence). The CDR3 runs to 14 residues. The CDR3 sequence is CASSSGASTDTQYF. The CDR3 bases are TGTGCCAGCAGCTCTGGGGCTTCCACAGATACGCAGTATTTT.

This clone was counted once. This chain joins TRBV5-4 and TRBJ2-2; tentatively, D is TRBD2 (5 bases). V was clipped by 0 bases and J by 2 bases, with 8 bases between them. The CDR3 totals 15 residues. The germline V gene encodes CDR1 SGHNT and CDR2 YYREEE (reference sequence). The CDR3 region is CASSLGPSNTGELFF. In DNA form, the CDR3 reads TGTGCCAGCAGCTTGGGGCCTAGCAACACCGGGGAGCTGTTTTTT.

V and J are TRBV7-9 and TRBJ2-2, with 9 positions matching TRBD2. With V trimmed by 5 bases and J by 5 bases, 6 bases remained unmatched. This CDR3 region has 15 residues. Germline V gives CDR1 SEHNR, CDR2 FQNEAQ (reference sequence). CDR3 residues: CASSQLAGVTGELFF. The CDR3 DNA is TGTGCCAGCAGCCAACTAGCGGGTGTTACCGGGGAGCTGTTTTTT.

This rearrangement joins TRBV28 to TRBJ1-5; TRBD1 might be the D (5 bases). Trimming cost V 6 bases and J 5 bases, with 14 bases left between them. The germline gives CDR1 MDHEN, CDR2 SYDVKM. CDR3 length: 14 amino acids. The CDR3 DNA reads as TGTGCCAGCAGCCTAGGGGTTCGGTATCAGCCCCAGCATTTT. Translation gives CASSLGVRYQPQHF.

The genes are TRBV6-5 and TRBJ2-1, with a tentative D call TRBD1 (7 bases). Germline assignment: CDR1 MNHEY and CDR2 SVGAGI. V was pared by 4 bases and J by 3 bases, with 13 bases between. The CDR3 totals 15 residues. CDR3 sequence (DNA): TGTGCCAGCAGTTTCGCGGGACAGAACTACAATGAGCAGTTCTTC. It codes for CASSFAGQNYNEQFF.

The V call is TRBV11-2, the J call TRBJ2-7, with TRBD1 identical over 7 bases. The CDR3 extends over 15 amino acids. Germline loops: CDR1 SGHAT, CDR2 FQNNGV. The V gene end was trimmed by 5 bases and the J gene end by 1 base; junction bases not matched to a gene: 8. CDR3 protein: CASSLNRDSSYEQYF. The CDR3 nucleotides are TGTGCCAGCAGCCTAAACCGGGACAGTTCCTACGAGCAGTACTTC.

This clone was picked up a small number of times. This chain links TRBV5-6 with TRBJ1-2, with D possibly being TRBD1 (6 bases). From germline, CDR1 is SGHDT and CDR2 YYEEEE. This CDR3 comprises 17 residues. Trimming removed 6 bases from V and 2 bases from J, with 23 bases in between. The CDR3 DNA follows: TGTGCCAGCACCCATCTAAGCGGACCAGGGGAAAACTATGGCTACACCTTC. Translation gives CASTHLSGPGENYGYTF. Full variable domain (rest looked up from reference TRBV5-6 and TRBJ1-2): DAGVTQSPTHLIKTRGQQVTLRCSPKSGHDTVSWYQQALGQGPQFIFQYYEEEERQRGNFPDRFSGHQFPNYSSELNVNALLLGDSALYLCASTHLSGPGENYGYTFGSGTRLTVV.

V usage is TRBV27 and J usage is TRBJ1-1; D is undetermined. This CDR3 region has 14 residues. The V gene lost 0 bases and the J gene lost 4 bases, with 9 bases spanning the gap. Per germline, CDR1 MNHEY and CDR2 SMNVEV (reference sequence). CDR3 protein: CASSLSSNPTEAFF. DNA of the CDR3: TGTGCCAGCAGTTTATCGAGTAATCCCACTGAAGCTTTCTTT.

This clone has a single count. The J gene is TRBJ2-7, the V gene TRBV6-5; D might be TRBD1 (5 bases). V was trimmed by 6 bases and J by 4 bases, leaving 16 bases between them. Per the germline V gene, CDR1 is MNHEY and CDR2 is SVGAGI. The CDR3 contains 14 residues. CDR3 sequence reads: CASRDAGISYEQYF. Here the CDR3 DNA reads TGTGCCAGCAGGGACGCAGGGATTAGTTACGAGCAGTACTTC.

The chain carries TRBV6-5 and TRBJ2-1; 9 nucleotides agree with TRBD2. Trimming removed 10 bases from V and 7 bases from J; junction bases left unmatched: 8. In germline, CDR1 is MNHEY, CDR2 SVGAGI. CDR3 length equals 13 residues. The CDR3 reads CATGASGKNEQFF. As DNA, the CDR3 is TGTGCCACCGGTGCTAGCGGGAAGAATGAGCAGTTCTTC.

The chain uses TRBV10-3 and TRBJ1-2; D gene uncertain. The CDR3 is 12 amino acids. Trimming removed 3 bases at V and 1 base at J, with 3 bases between. Germline values: CDR1 ENHRY, CDR2 SYGVKD. The CDR3 nucleotides read TGTGCCATCAGTGACGGTAACTATGGCTACACCTTC. Translating it yields CAISDGNYGYTF.

The count of this clone is one. The gene calls are TRBV10-3 and TRBJ2-1, with TRBD2 matching 10 bases. Germline V gene lookup returns CDR1 ENHRY and CDR2 SYGVKD. The CDR3 runs 14 residues. J was trimmed by 8 bases and V by 7 bases; bases with no gene match: 8. CDR3 region: CAIKGTSGNYEQFF. The CDR3 DNA sequence: TGTGCCATCAAGGGAACTAGCGGGAACTATGAGCAGTTCTTC.